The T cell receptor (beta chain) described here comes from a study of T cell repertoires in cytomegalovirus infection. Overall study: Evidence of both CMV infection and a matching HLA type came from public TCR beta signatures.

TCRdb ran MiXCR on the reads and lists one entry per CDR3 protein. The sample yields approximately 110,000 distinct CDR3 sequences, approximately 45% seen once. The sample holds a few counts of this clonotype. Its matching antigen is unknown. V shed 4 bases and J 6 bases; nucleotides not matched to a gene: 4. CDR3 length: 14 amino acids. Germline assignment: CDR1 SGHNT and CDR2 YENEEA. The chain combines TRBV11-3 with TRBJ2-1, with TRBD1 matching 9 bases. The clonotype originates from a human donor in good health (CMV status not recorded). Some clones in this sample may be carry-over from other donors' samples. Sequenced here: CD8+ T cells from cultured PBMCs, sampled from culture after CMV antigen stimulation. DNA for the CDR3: TGTGCCAGCAGCTCCCGACAGGGGGGCAATGAGCAGTTCTTC. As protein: CASSSRQGGNEQFF.